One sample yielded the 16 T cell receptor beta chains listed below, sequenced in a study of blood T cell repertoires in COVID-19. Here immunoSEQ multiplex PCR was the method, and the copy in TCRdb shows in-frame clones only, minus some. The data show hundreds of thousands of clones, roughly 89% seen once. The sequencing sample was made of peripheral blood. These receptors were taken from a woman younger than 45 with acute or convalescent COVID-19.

The CDR3 sequence: CATLNTEAFF. In DNA, the CDR3 is TGTGCCACCTTGAACACTGAAGCTTTCTTT. This chain uses TRBV28 with TRBJ1-1; D remains ambiguous. V was pared by 10 bases and J by 0 bases, with 3 bases between. This CDR3 is built from 10 residues. Germline V gene lookup returns CDR1 MDHEN and CDR2 SYDVKM.

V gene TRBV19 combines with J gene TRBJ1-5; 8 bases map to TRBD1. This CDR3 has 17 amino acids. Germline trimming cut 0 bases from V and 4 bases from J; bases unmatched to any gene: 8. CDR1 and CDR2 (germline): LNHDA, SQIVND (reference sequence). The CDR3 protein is CASSIDRGQGLNQPQHF. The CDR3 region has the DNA TGTGCCAGTAGTATAGATCGAGGACAGGGCCTAAATCAGCCCCAGCATTTT. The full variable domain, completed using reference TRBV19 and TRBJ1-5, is DGGITQSPKYLFRKEGQNVTLSCEQNLNHDAMYWYRQDPGQGLRLIYYSQIVNDFQKGDIAEGYSVSREKKESFPLTVTSAQKNPTAFYLCASSIDRGQGLNQPQHFGDGTRLSIL.

DNA for the CDR3: TGTGCCAGCAGCAGCTGGACAGGGGTCAACTACGAGCAGTACTTC. Translating it yields CASSSWTGVNYEQYF. The chain is built from TRBV21-1 and TRBJ2-7; TRBD1 is taken as the D call from the table, unchecked against the DNA. TRBV21-1 is deemed a pseudogene. The CDR3 has 15 residues.

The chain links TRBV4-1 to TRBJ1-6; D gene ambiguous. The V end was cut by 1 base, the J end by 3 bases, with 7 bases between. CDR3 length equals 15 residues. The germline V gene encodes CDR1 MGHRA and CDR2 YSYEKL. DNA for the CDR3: TGCGCCAGCAGCCAAGTACAAGTCTATAATTCACCCCTCCACTTT. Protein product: CASSQVQVYNSPLHF.

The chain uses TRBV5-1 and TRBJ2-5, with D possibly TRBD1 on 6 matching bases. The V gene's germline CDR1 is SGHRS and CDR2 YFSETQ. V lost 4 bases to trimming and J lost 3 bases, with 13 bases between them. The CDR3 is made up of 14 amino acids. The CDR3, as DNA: TGCGCCAGCAGCGTACGGACAGATAAAGAGACCCAGTACTTC. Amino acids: CASSVRTDKETQYF.

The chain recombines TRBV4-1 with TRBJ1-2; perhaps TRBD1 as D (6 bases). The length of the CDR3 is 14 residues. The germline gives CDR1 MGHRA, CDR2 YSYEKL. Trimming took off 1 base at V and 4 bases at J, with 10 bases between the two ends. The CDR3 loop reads CASSQVQGPYGYTF. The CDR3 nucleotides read TGCGCCAGCAGCCAAGTGCAGGGGCCCTATGGCTACACCTTC.

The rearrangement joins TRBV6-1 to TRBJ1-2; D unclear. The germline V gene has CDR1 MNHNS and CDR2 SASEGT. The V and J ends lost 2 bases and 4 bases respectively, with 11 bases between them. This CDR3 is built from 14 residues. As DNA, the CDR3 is TGTGCCAGCAGTGAATTCGGACTGAGCTATGGCTACACCTTC. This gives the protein CASSEFGLSYGYTF.

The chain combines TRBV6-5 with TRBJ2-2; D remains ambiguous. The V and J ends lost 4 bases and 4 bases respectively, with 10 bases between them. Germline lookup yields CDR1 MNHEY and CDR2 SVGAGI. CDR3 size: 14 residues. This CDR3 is CASSLSSPTGELFF. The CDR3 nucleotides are TGTGCCAGCAGTTTGTCGAGTCCCACCGGGGAGCTGTTTTTT.

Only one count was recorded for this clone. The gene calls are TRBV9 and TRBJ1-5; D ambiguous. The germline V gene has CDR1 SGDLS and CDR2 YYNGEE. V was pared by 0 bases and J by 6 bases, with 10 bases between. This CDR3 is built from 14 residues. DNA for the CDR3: TGTGCCAGCAGCGTAGATAGCCGGGTTCAGCCCCAGCATTTT. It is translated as CASSVDSRVQPQHF. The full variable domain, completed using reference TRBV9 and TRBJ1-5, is DSGVTQTPKHLITATGQRVTLRCSPRSGDLSVYWYQQSLDQGLQFLIQYYNGEERAKGNILERFSAQQFPDLHSELNLSSLELGDSALYFCASSVDSRVQPQHFGDGTRLSIL.

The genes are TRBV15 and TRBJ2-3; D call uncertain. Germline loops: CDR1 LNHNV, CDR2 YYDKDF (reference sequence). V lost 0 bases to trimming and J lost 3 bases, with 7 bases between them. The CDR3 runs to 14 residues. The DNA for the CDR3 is TGTGCCACCAGCAGAGATAGAGGTACAGATACGCAGTATTTT. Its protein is CATSRDRGTDTQYF.

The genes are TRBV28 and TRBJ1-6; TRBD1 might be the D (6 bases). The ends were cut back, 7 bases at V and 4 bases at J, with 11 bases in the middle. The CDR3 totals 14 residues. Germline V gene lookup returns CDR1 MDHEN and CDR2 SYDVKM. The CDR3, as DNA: TGTGCCAGCAACGACGGACAGTATAATTCACCCCTCCACTTT. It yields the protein CASNDGQYNSPLHF.

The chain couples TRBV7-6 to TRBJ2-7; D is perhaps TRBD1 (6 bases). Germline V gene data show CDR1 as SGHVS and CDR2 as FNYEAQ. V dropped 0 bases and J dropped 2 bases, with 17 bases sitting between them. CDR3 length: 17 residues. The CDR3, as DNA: TGTGCCAGCAGCTTAGCGGTCCAGGGGCCCAACCCCTACGAGCAGTACTTC. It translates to CASSLAVQGPNPYEQYF.

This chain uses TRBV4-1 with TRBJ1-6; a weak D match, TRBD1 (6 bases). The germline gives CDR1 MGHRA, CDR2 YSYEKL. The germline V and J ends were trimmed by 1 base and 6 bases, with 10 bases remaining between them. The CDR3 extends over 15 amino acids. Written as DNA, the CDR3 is TGCGCCAGCAGCCAAGTCAGGGGTACTAATTCACCCCTCCACTTT. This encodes CASSQVRGTNSPLHF.

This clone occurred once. The CDR3 DNA follows: TGTGCCAGCAGAACCGATTCGGGGACAGGGGGCCACGAGCAGTACTTC. As protein: CASRTDSGTGGHEQYF. This sequence joins TRBV28 and TRBJ2-7; 12 nucleotides match TRBD1. CDR1 MDHEN and CDR2 SYDVKM come from the germline V gene. The length of the CDR3 is 16 residues. V shed 6 bases and J 5 bases; nucleotides not matched to a gene: 11.

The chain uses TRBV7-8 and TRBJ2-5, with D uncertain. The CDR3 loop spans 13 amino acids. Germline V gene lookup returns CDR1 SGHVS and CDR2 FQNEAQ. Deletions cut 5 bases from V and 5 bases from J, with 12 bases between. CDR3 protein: CASSQSQWETQYF. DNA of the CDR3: TGTGCCAGCAGCCAGTCGCAGTGGGAGACCCAGTACTTC.

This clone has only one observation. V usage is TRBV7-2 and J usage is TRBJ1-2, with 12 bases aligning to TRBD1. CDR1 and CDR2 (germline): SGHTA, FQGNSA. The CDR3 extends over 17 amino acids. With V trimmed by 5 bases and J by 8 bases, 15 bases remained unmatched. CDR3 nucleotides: TGTGCCAGCAGCGTCGACGCCGGGACAGGGGGCGGGGGGGGCTACACCTTC. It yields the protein CASSVDAGTGGGGGYTF.